In this sample, the clone carrying this TCR beta chain turned up a few times. Antigen specificity is unknown. This sample stems from a study of blood T cells in healthy people across ages. Study-level results: CMV status of donors was not determined, possibly confounding expanded clonotype changes.

Caucasian individuals from Russia who were healthy and aged about 6 to 90 acted as donors. The authors extracted at least 6 micrograms of total RNA per sample. Through a sample-barcoded 5' primer and a J-beta primer mix, a second PCR was run for roughly 6 to 12 cycles. All cDNA molecules were each tagged by a template-switch adaptor with 12 random nucleotides. Each CDR3 protein is one row after TCRdb ran MiXCR on the 5' RACE reads. The data show under 1,100,000 distinct CDR3 sequences, with approximately 25% seen just once and about 0.8% held by the top ten. This CDR3 is built from 13 residues. Deletions cut 2 bases from V and 9 bases from J, with 12 bases between. Germline assignment: CDR1 SGDLS and CDR2 YYNGEE. This same sample was also part of a study on T cells of mothers and their children.

Sequences were obtained from blood. The J gene is TRBJ2-1, the V gene TRBV9; D is uncertain. The sequence was obtained from a girl aged 2-10 years in good health. CDR3 sequence (DNA): TGTGCCAGCAGCGTGTTTTTATTGGGTGAGCAGTTCTTC. This translates into CASSVFLLGEQFF.